This entry lists 22 T cell receptor beta chains sequenced from one sample in a study of shared clonotypes between healthy human individuals. Data came from immunoSEQ multiplex PCR; TCRdb stores just in-frame clones and leaves some out. The sample lists roughly 410,000 clones; around 96% were seen once. The sample was memory CD8+ T cells sorted from blood. Documented subset: CD45RO+ cells pooled with CCR7-negative TemRA cells. The receptors here all came from a young man in good health.

V gene TRBV20-1 combines with J gene TRBJ2-4; 7 nucleotides line up with TRBD2. J was trimmed by 9 bases and V by 6 bases; bases with no gene match: 2. This CDR3 has 10 amino acids. Germline CDR1 and CDR2: DFQATT and SNEGSKA (reference sequence). The CDR3: CSAREGIQYF. CDR3 DNA: TGCAGTGCCAGGGAGGGCATTCAGTACTTC.

The V gene is TRBV19, the J gene TRBJ1-2, with 9 bases identical to TRBD1. The CDR3 has 14 residues. CDR1 is LNHDA, CDR2 SQIVND, per germline (reference sequence). V lost 4 bases, J lost 5 bases, and 5 bases stayed unmatched. The CDR3 here is CASSRTGTGYGYTF. The CDR3 region has the DNA TGTGCCAGTAGTAGAACCGGGACAGGGTATGGCTACACCTTC.

As concerns this clone: This sample includes further DNA sequences coding for the same CDR3. The rearrangement joins TRBV5-4 to TRBJ2-7, with D possibly being TRBD1 (5 bases). CDR1 is SGHNT, CDR2 YYREEE, per germline (reference sequence). V gave up 0 bases and J gave up 2 bases, with 6 bases separating them. The CDR3 is 13 amino acids. CDR3 region: CASSLDRTYEQYF. CDR3 bases: TGTGCCAGCAGCTTGGACAGGACCTACGAGCAGTACTTC.

The V gene is TRBV7-9, the J gene TRBJ2-1; 8 positions match TRBD2. CDR1 and CDR2 (germline): SEHNR, FQNEAQ (reference sequence). Trimming removed 3 bases from V and 5 bases from J; junction bases left unmatched: 3. CDR3 length: 14 residues. The CDR3: CASSLLAGNNEQFF. DNA for the CDR3: TGTGCCAGCAGCTTGCTAGCGGGCAACAATGAGCAGTTCTTC.

V and J are TRBV6-1 and TRBJ2-7; D may be TRBD1 (5 bases). Germline loops: CDR1 MNHNS, CDR2 SASEGT. This CDR3 is built from 12 residues. The V end lost 7 bases, the J end lost 10 bases, and 17 bases lay between the germline ends. The chain's CDR3 is CASNLPPQGQYF. CDR3 DNA sequence: TGTGCCAGCAACCTACCACCCCAGGGCCAGTACTTC.

V gene TRBV5-1 combines with J gene TRBJ1-2; D may be TRBD1 (5 bases). This CDR3 comprises 15 residues. V was trimmed by 3 bases and J by 3 bases, leaving 15 bases between them. Germline values: CDR1 SGHRS, CDR2 YFSETQ. In nucleotides, the CDR3 is TGCGCCAGCAGCTGGGTAATGATGGGGGACTATGGCTACACCTTC. Protein product: CASSWVMMGDYGYTF. The complete variable domain, with remaining parts taken from reference TRBV5-1 and TRBJ1-2, reads KAGVTQTPRYLIKTRGQQVTLSCSPISGHRSVSWYQQTPGQGLQFLFEYFSETQRNKGNFPGRFSGRQFSNSRSEMNVSTLELGDSALYLCASSWVMMGDYGYTFGSGTRLTVV.

The chain links TRBV27 to TRBJ1-2; unclear D gene. Trimming cost V 3 bases and J 4 bases, with 9 bases left between them. CDR1 is MNHEY, CDR2 SMNVEV, per germline (reference sequence). The CDR3 has 13 amino acids. This CDR3 is CASSLGQTYGYTF. CDR3 DNA: TGTGCCAGCAGTTTGGGCCAGACCTATGGCTACACCTTC.

The rearrangement links TRBV6-1 to TRBJ2-7; 8 bases map to TRBD1. The CDR3 is 15 residues long. V lost 4 bases, J lost 2 bases, and 7 bases stayed unmatched. Germline V lookup: CDR1 MNHNS, CDR2 SASEGT. The CDR3 coding sequence is TGTGCCAGCAGTGTGGACAGGGCCGGCCCCTACGAGCAGTACTTC. Residues: CASSVDRAGPYEQYF.

The chain has TRBV14 and TRBJ2-3, with 8 positions matching TRBD2. V shed 2 bases, J shed 7 bases, and the junction held 8 bases outside the gene matches. The CDR3 length is 15 residues. The germline CDR1 and CDR2 sequences are SGHDN and FVKESK. CDR3 DNA sequence: TGTGCCAGCAGCCAAATAGCGGGACGGGGGTATACGCAGTATTTT. Translating gives CASSQIAGRGYTQYF.

The chain uses TRBV11-1 and TRBJ1-5, with 8 positions matching TRBD1. The germline V gene has CDR1 SGHAT and CDR2 FQDESV (reference sequence). The CDR3 is made up of 17 amino acids. J was trimmed by 6 bases and V by 7 bases; bases with no gene match: 17. The CDR3 here is CASTRGDRKGWSQPQHF. In nucleotides, the CDR3 is TGTGCCAGCACCCGAGGGGACAGGAAGGGCTGGAGTCAGCCCCAGCATTTT.

The table lists this clone with a count of one. V is TRBV30 and J is TRBJ1-2; possibly TRBD1 for D (5 bases). Trimming cost V 0 bases and J 3 bases, with 17 bases left between them. The CDR3 covers 16 residues. The germline CDR1 and CDR2 sequences are GTSNPN and SVGIG (reference sequence). CDR3 protein: CAWSVRADITHYGYTF. The CDR3 DNA is TGTGCCTGGAGTGTACGGGCGGACATAACGCACTATGGCTACACCTTC.

The chain employs TRBV7-6 and TRBJ2-3; the D gene is possibly TRBD2 (6 bases). This CDR3 spans 14 amino acids. V lost 0 bases, J lost 4 bases, and 8 bases lay in between. Germline assignment: CDR1 SGHVS and CDR2 FNYEAQ. CDR3 sequence reads: CASSLASGADTQYF. The CDR3 region has the DNA TGTGCCAGCAGCTTAGCGTCGGGAGCAGATACGCAGTATTTT. Filled out from reference TRBV7-6 and TRBJ2-3, the complete variable domain reads GAGVSQSPRYKVTKRGQDVALRCDPISGHVSLYWYRQALGQGPEFLTYFNYEAQQDKSGLPNDRFSAERPEGSISTLTIQRTEQRDSAMYRCASSLASGADTQYFGPGTRLTVL.

This rearrangement joins TRBV2 to TRBJ1-6; no definite D call. In germline, CDR1 is SNHLY, CDR2 FYNNEI. The CDR3 covers 15 residues. The ends were cut back, 6 bases at V and 7 bases at J, with 16 bases in the middle. CDR3: CASRLTGPTNSPLHF. The CDR3 nucleotides are TGTGCCAGCAGACTTACCGGGCCCACGAATTCACCCCTCCACTTT. Combining the CDR3 with reference TRBV2 and TRBJ1-6 gives the whole variable domain EPEVTQTPSHQVTQMGQEVILRCVPISNHLYFYWYRQILGQKVEFLVSFYNNEISEKSEIFDDQFSVERPDGSNFTLKIRSTKLEDSAMYFCASRLTGPTNSPLHFGNGTRLTVT.

This sequence joins TRBV19 and TRBJ2-2, with a tentative D call TRBD1 (6 bases). Germline V gene sequence: CDR1 LNHDA, CDR2 SQIVND (reference sequence). V was cut by 7 bases and J by 3 bases, with 12 bases left in between. This CDR3 has 14 amino acids. CDR3 amino acids: CASNKGVDTGELFF. In DNA form, the CDR3 reads TGTGCCAGTAATAAGGGGGTGGACACCGGGGAGCTGTTTTTT. The full variable domain, with the rest looked up from reference TRBV19 and TRBJ2-2, is DGGITQSPKYLFRKEGQNVTLSCEQNLNHDAMYWYRQDPGQGLRLIYYSQIVNDFQKGDIAEGYSVSREKKESFPLTVTSAQKNPTAFYLCASNKGVDTGELFFGEGSRLTVL.

This sequence joins TRBV4-1 and TRBJ2-1, with 14 bases matching TRBD2. CDR1 is MGHRA and CDR2 is YSYEKL in the germline V gene. CDR3 size: 21 residues. V was pared by 3 bases and J by 0 bases, with 13 bases of the junction left unmatched. CDR3 in amino acids: CASSHPSGTSGSRGSYNEQFF. The CDR3 DNA reads TGCGCCAGCAGCCATCCCTCCGGGACTAGCGGGAGTCGGGGCTCCTACAATGAGCAGTTCTTC.

V is TRBV28 and J is TRBJ1-2; D possibly corresponds to TRBD1 (5 bases). Germline values: CDR1 MDHEN, CDR2 SYDVKM. Trimming removed 3 bases from V and 4 bases from J, with 9 bases in between. This CDR3 spans 13 amino acids. The CDR3, as DNA: TGTGCCAGCAGTTTCCAGGGTGGCTATGGCTACACCTTC. Amino acid sequence: CASSFQGGYGYTF.

The CDR3, as DNA: TGTGCCAGCAGTTACGAGAGCGGGAAGAACACCGGGGAGCTGTTTTTT. Its protein is CASSYESGKNTGELFF. The V and J genes are TRBV6-5 and TRBJ2-2, with TRBD2 matching over 7 bases. With V trimmed by 2 bases and J by 1 base, 4 bases remained unmatched. The CDR3 runs to 16 residues. Germline values: CDR1 MNHEY, CDR2 SVGAGI.

The J gene is TRBJ2-5, the V gene TRBV30, with unresolved D. V lost 0 bases and J 6 bases, leaving 5 bases between the germline ends. This CDR3 contains 11 residues. Germline V CDR1 and CDR2: GTSNPN, SVGIG (reference sequence). The CDR3 DNA reads TGTGCCTGGAGTGTACGTAAGACCCAGTACTTC. Translated: CAWSVRKTQYF.

The CDR3 loop is CASSYKGVGSYGYTF. In DNA, the CDR3 is TGTGCCAGCAGTTACAAGGGGGTAGGGAGCTATGGCTACACCTTC. The genes are TRBV6-5 and TRBJ1-2; a weak D match, TRBD1 (6 bases). The CDR3 runs to 15 residues. Looked up from germline, CDR1 is MNHEY and CDR2 is SVGAGI. Trimming removed 2 bases from V and 4 bases from J, with 14 bases in between.

This clone showed up just once. V is TRBV10-2 and J is TRBJ2-1; 8 bases are shared with TRBD1. V lost 6 bases and J lost 7; bases outside the gene matches: 23. CDR1 WSHSY and CDR2 SAAADI come from the germline V gene. CDR3 length: 19 amino acids. CDR3 DNA: TGCGCCAGCAGACCGAACAGGGGGGAGAACTACTACTACGGGAATGAGCAGTTCTTC. Its protein product is CASRPNRGENYYYGNEQFF.

V gene TRBV7-8 combines with J gene TRBJ2-7; TRBD1 is a possible D gene (5 bases). V lost 1 base, J lost 6 bases, and 10 bases lay in between. This CDR3 is built from 13 residues. From germline, CDR1 is SGHVS and CDR2 FQNEAQ. The CDR3 loop is CASSLGRRGEQYF. The CDR3 DNA is TGTGCCAGCAGCTTAGGTAGAAGGGGCGAGCAGTACTTC. The variable domain in full, completed from reference TRBV7-8 and TRBJ2-7, reads GAGVSQSPRYKVAKRGQDVALRCDPISGHVSLFWYQQALGQGPEFLTYFQNEAQLDKSGLPSDRFFAERPEGSVSTLKIQRTQQEDSAVYLCASSLGRRGEQYFGPGTRLTVT.

On this clone itself: Other DNA sequences of this sample code for an identical CDR3. This chain links TRBV19 with TRBJ2-7, with 9 bases identical to TRBD1. Germline V gene data show CDR1 as LNHDA and CDR2 as SQIVND (reference sequence). V shed 1 base, J shed 1 base, and the junction held 2 bases outside the gene matches. The length of the CDR3 is 15 residues. In DNA, the CDR3 is TGTGCCAGTAGTATAGGGACAGGGGCGTCCTACGAGCAGTACTTC. It encodes CASSIGTGASYEQYF.